The 24 T cell receptor beta chains below all came from one sample that was sequenced in a study of Tregs in tolerant kidney transplant recipients. Sequencing used immunoSEQ multiplex PCR; TCRdb keeps in-frame clones, though not all of them. There are about 81,000 clones in the sample; 90% to 95% occur only once, and 1.6% lies in the top ten. Recipients received nonmyeloablative bone marrow transplants from related graft donors, with transient mixed chimerism. The sequences come from CD4+ T cells from blood (PBMCs), collected 24 months after the transplant. These receptors came from a human patient who received a combined kidney and bone marrow transplant. Some of the T cells may derive from the graft donor.

This chain links TRBV7-2 with TRBJ2-5; TRBD2 agrees at 9 bases. In germline, CDR1 is SGHTA, CDR2 FQGNSA. The CDR3 runs to 15 residues. V lost 1 base, J lost 5 bases, and 5 bases stayed unmatched. The CDR3, as DNA: TGTGCCAGCAGCTTAGGACTAGCGGAGATGGAGACCCAGTACTTC. Its translation is CASSLGLAEMETQYF.

J is TRBJ1-2 and V is TRBV9; 7 bases fit TRBD1. The CDR3 totals 17 residues. Germline V gene sequence: CDR1 SGDLS, CDR2 YYNGEE. J gave up 3 bases and V 6 bases, and 17 bases lay outside the gene matches. CDR3 bases: TGTGCCAGCACCAAGGCCCCGGGACAGCTCTTCGACTATGGCTACACCTTC. This gives the protein CASTKAPGQLFDYGYTF.

The chain is built from TRBV7-2 and TRBJ1-4, with 8 bases identical to TRBD1. CDR1 and CDR2 (germline): SGHTA, FQGNSA. The CDR3 has 15 amino acids. With V trimmed by 2 bases and J by 8 bases, 7 bases remained unmatched. The CDR3 nucleotides are TGTGCCAGCAGCTTACAAACAGGGGGGGTCGAAAAACTGTTTTTT. Its protein is CASSLQTGGVEKLFF. Together with reference TRBV7-2 and TRBJ1-4, the CDR3 gives the full variable domain: GAGVSQSPSNKVTEKGKDVELRCDPISGHTALYWYRQSLGQGLEFLIYFQGNSAPDKSGLPSDRFSAERTGGSVSTLTIQRTQQEDSAVYLCASSLQTGGVEKLFFGSGTQLSVL.

This chain connects TRBV18 to TRBJ1-1; D may be TRBD1 (5 bases). This CDR3 has 14 amino acids. Germline V CDR1 and CDR2: KGHSH, LQKENI. Deletions cut 2 bases from V and 2 bases from J, with 9 bases between. CDR3 residues: CASSPTGPNTEAFF. CDR3 sequence (DNA): TGTGCCAGCTCACCAACAGGCCCTAACACTGAAGCTTTCTTT.

The genes are TRBV6-5 and TRBJ1-5, with 10 nucleotides matching TRBD1. Germline CDR1 and CDR2: MNHEY and SVGAGI. This CDR3 has 15 residues. V lost 0 bases and J lost 6; bases outside the gene matches: 2. Written as DNA, the CDR3 is TGTGCCAGCAGTTACTCTGGACAGGGGGGTCAGCCCCAGCATTTT. It yields the protein CASSYSGQGGQPQHF.

This rearrangement joins TRBV30 to TRBJ1-5, with 9 bases that match TRBD1. V lost 5 bases, J lost 6 bases, and 8 bases stayed unmatched. CDR3 size: 14 residues. Germline lookup yields CDR1 GTSNPN and CDR2 SVGIG (reference sequence). The chain's CDR3 is CAWDSQGATQPQHF. CDR3 nucleotides: TGTGCCTGGGATTCACAGGGGGCAACTCAGCCCCAGCATTTT.

This chain links TRBV19 with TRBJ2-5, with D unclear. The V gene's germline CDR1 is LNHDA and CDR2 SQIVND (reference sequence). The CDR3 is 13 amino acids. Trimming removed 6 bases at V and 1 base at J, with 9 bases between. The CDR3: CASRAGFQETQYF. The CDR3, as DNA: TGTGCCAGTAGAGCAGGATTCCAAGAGACCCAGTACTTC.

The gene calls are TRBV19 and TRBJ1-5, with TRBD1 matching over 10 bases. The V and J ends lost 7 bases and 7 bases, in that order; junction bases with no gene match: 10. The CDR3 spans 15 residues. CDR1 and CDR2 from the germline V gene are LNHDA and SQIVND (reference sequence). Here the CDR3 DNA reads TGTGCCAGTACCCATCGGGGGACAGGGGAACAGCCCCAGCATTTT. Translated: CASTHRGTGEQPQHF.

The J gene is TRBJ2-2, the V gene TRBV4-1; possibly TRBD1 for D (5 bases). The CDR3 covers 15 residues. The V end lost 2 bases, the J end lost 0 bases, and 7 bases lay between the germline ends. Germline V gene sequence: CDR1 MGHRA, CDR2 YSYEKL. CDR3 sequence reads: CASSQRGSNTGELFF. The CDR3 DNA is TGCGCCAGCAGCCAAAGGGGATCGAACACCGGGGAGCTGTTTTTT.

The chain couples TRBV5-6 to TRBJ2-2, with D uncertain. Per germline, CDR1 SGHDT and CDR2 YYEEEE. Trimming left V 1 base short and J 5 bases short, with 6 bases between. The CDR3 spans 13 residues. CDR3: CASSLWRTGELFF. The CDR3 DNA reads TGTGCCAGCAGCTTGTGGAGAACCGGGGAGCTGTTTTTT. Based on the CDR3 plus reference TRBV5-6 and TRBJ2-2, the full variable domain is DAGVTQSPTHLIKTRGQQVTLRCSPKSGHDTVSWYQQALGQGPQFIFQYYEEEERQRGNFPDRFSGHQFPNYSSELNVNALLLGDSALYLCASSLWRTGELFFGEGSRLTVL.

V usage is TRBV6-5 and J usage is TRBJ1-1; no firm D call. V was shortened by 5 bases and J by 1 base, with 8 bases between the two germline ends. The CDR3 contains 13 residues. Germline V gene sequence: CDR1 MNHEY, CDR2 SVGAGI. The DNA of the CDR3 is TGTGCCAGCAGTCCTCTCCCGAACACTGAAGCTTTCTTT. Translating it yields CASSPLPNTEAFF.

This clone was counted only a few times. The chain joins TRBV25-1 to TRBJ1-2, with 8 bases lining up with TRBD1. J was trimmed by 5 bases and V by 6 bases; bases with no gene match: 11. Germline CDR1 is MGHDK and CDR2 is SYGVNS. This CDR3 spans 15 amino acids. DNA for the CDR3: TGTGCCAGCAGCCCGCACCGGGGGACAGGTTATGGCTACACCTTC. Its translation: CASSPHRGTGYGYTF.

The J gene is TRBJ2-1, the V gene TRBV5-1; TRBD1 matches at 8 bases. CDR1 SGHRS and CDR2 YFSETQ come from the germline V gene. The J segment lost 0 bases and the V segment lost 1 base, leaving 12 bases of the junction unmatched. The CDR3 consists of 19 residues. The CDR3 sequence is CASSLRTGSLGNSYNEQFF. The DNA for the CDR3 is TGCGCCAGCAGCTTGAGGACAGGGAGTTTGGGTAACTCCTACAATGAGCAGTTCTTC.

The J gene is TRBJ1-1, the V gene TRBV4-3, with 10 bases matching TRBD1. The CDR3 consists of 15 residues. With V trimmed by 1 base and J by 9 bases, 8 bases remained unmatched. The V gene's germline CDR1 is LGHNA and CDR2 YSLEER. CDR3 in amino acids: CASSQVIRTGGKAFF. The CDR3, as DNA: TGCGCCAGCAGCCAAGTAATAAGGACAGGGGGGAAAGCTTTCTTT.

The rearrangement joins TRBV27 to TRBJ1-4; 7 bases align to TRBD1. The germline CDR1 and CDR2 sequences are MNHEY and SMNVEV (reference sequence). The length of the CDR3 is 15 residues. J lost 3 bases, V lost 5 bases, and 6 bases had no gene match. This chain's CDR3 is CASSLPGQSNEKLFF. In nucleotides, the CDR3 is TGTGCCAGCAGTCTCCCGGGACAGTCTAATGAAAAACTGTTTTTT. The whole variable domain, remainder taken from reference TRBV27 and TRBJ1-4, is EAQVTQNPRYLITVTGKKLTVTCSQNMNHEYMSWYRQDPGLGLRQIYYSMNVEVTDKGDVPEGYKVSRKEKRNFPLILESPSPNQTSLYFCASSLPGQSNEKLFFGSGTQLSVL.

The rearrangement joins TRBV11-3 to TRBJ1-3; D perhaps matches TRBD1 (5 bases). The V gene's germline CDR1 is SGHNT and CDR2 YENEEA. With 1 base removed from V and 2 bases from J, the gap between germline ends came to 6 bases. The CDR3 sequence is 14 residues long. In nucleotides, the CDR3 is TGTGCCAGCAGCTTAGGACAGACTGGAAACACCATATATTTT. It codes for CASSLGQTGNTIYF.

J is TRBJ1-6 and V is TRBV7-2; D possibly corresponds to TRBD1 (5 bases). Trimming removed 4 bases from V and 5 bases from J, with 15 bases in between. CDR3 size: 16 residues. Germline V CDR1 and CDR2: SGHTA, FQGNSA. CDR3: CASSSRGGSNNSPLHF. For the CDR3, the DNA is TGTGCCAGCAGCTCGCGTGGGGGGTCGAATAATTCACCCCTCCACTTT. Combining the CDR3 with reference TRBV7-2 and TRBJ1-6 gives the whole variable domain GAGVSQSPSNKVTEKGKDVELRCDPISGHTALYWYRQSLGQGLEFLIYFQGNSAPDKSGLPSDRFSAERTGGSVSTLTIQRTQQEDSAVYLCASSSRGGSNNSPLHFGNGTRLTVT.

The genes are TRBV5-4 and TRBJ1-3, with 9 positions matching TRBD1. The germline CDR1 and CDR2 sequences are SGHNT and YYREEE (reference sequence). The CDR3 is made up of 17 amino acids. Trimming took 0 bases from V and 4 from J; bases not matched to a gene: 8. CDR3 DNA: TGTGCCAGCAGCTTGGCTATGGGGACAGGGCAAGGAAACACCATATATTTT. It translates to CASSLAMGTGQGNTIYF.

The CDR3 region has the DNA TGTGCCAGCAGTACTAGCGGGCTCCCAGATACGCAGTATTTT. Its translation: CASSTSGLPDTQYF. The V call is TRBV5-5, the J call TRBJ2-3; TRBD2 agrees at 9 bases. The length of the CDR3 is 14 residues. CDR1 and CDR2 (germline): SGHKS, YYEKEE (reference sequence). The V and J ends lost 5 bases and 4 bases, in that order; junction bases with no gene match: 5. Drawing the rest from reference TRBV5-5 and TRBJ2-3, the complete variable domain is DAGVTQSPTHLIKTRGQQVTLRCSPISGHKSVSWYQQVLGQGPQFIFQYYEKEERGRGNFPDRFSARQFPNYSSELNVNALLLGDSALYLCASSTSGLPDTQYFGPGTRLTVL.

The J gene is TRBJ1-2, the V gene TRBV13, with a possible D match to TRBD1 (6 bases). Between the trimmed V and J ends, which lost 2 bases and 6 bases, there was a span of 22 bases. Germline V gene lookup returns CDR1 PRHDT and CDR2 FYEKMQ (reference sequence). The CDR3 extends over 17 amino acids. CDR3 in DNA: TGTGCCAGCAGCTTACGGGGGGCAACAGGGAAGGGTCATGGCTACACCTTC. Protein product: CASSLRGATGKGHGYTF.

The V and J genes are TRBV7-2 and TRBJ2-5, with D maybe TRBD2 (5 bases). This CDR3 has 14 residues. The germline V and J ends were trimmed by 8 bases and 2 bases, with 15 bases remaining between them. Germline V CDR1 and CDR2: SGHTA, FQGNSA. The CDR3 nucleotides read TGTGCCAGCCAACCCGGGATCATACAAGAGACCCAGTACTTC. Protein: CASQPGIIQETQYF. Supplemented by reference TRBV7-2 and TRBJ2-5, the full variable domain reads GAGVSQSPSNKVTEKGKDVELRCDPISGHTALYWYRQSLGQGLEFLIYFQGNSAPDKSGLPSDRFSAERTGGSVSTLTIQRTQQEDSAVYLCASQPGIIQETQYFGPGTRLLVL.

The chain has TRBV7-2 and TRBJ2-5; 9 positions agree with TRBD1. The germline V gene encodes CDR1 SGHTA and CDR2 FQGNSA. Germline trimming cut 0 bases from V and 2 bases from J; bases unmatched to any gene: 4. This CDR3 is 16 amino acids long. The CDR3 here is CASSLAPGQGQETQYF. The CDR3 DNA follows: TGTGCCAGCAGCTTAGCGCCGGGACAGGGACAAGAGACCCAGTACTTC.

This chain uses TRBV4-3 with TRBJ1-4; a possible D gene is TRBD1 (6 bases). The germline V and J ends were trimmed by 3 bases and 8 bases, with 13 bases remaining between them. The CDR3 has 14 amino acids. The V gene's germline CDR1 is LGHNA and CDR2 YSLEER. The CDR3 region has the DNA TGCGCCAGCAGCCACCTCTGGGGGCAAGAAAAACTGTTTTTT. Translated: CASSHLWGQEKLFF.

The chain uses TRBV11-2 and TRBJ1-1; the D is unclear. Looked up from germline, CDR1 is SGHAT and CDR2 is FQNNGV. Trimming cost V 1 base and J 5 bases, with 11 bases left between them. The CDR3 totals 14 residues. Written as DNA, the CDR3 is TGTGCCAGCAGCTTAGCTGGGAGAACAACTGAAGCTTTCTTT. Protein: CASSLAGRTTEAFF.